The 2 T cell receptor beta chains listed next were all sequenced from one sample in a study of early T cells in non-severe SARS-CoV-2 infection (dated by TCRdb to about 2021). The receptor library was made with 5' RACE. Sequenced using a NextSeq 500. Using fastp at Q25 and MiXCR, TCRdb reprocessed the public reads and kept productive beta chains. Each entry merges the rows of one CDR3 protein and shows their most common DNA and genes. The sample contains tens of thousands of distinct CDR3 sequences, approximately 14% of them found a single time. The top ten clonotypes cover 4% to 5% of the sample. The sample taken for sequencing was whole blood. The receptors stem from an adult who was a healthcare worker with PCR-confirmed SARS-CoV-2 infection or an uninfected control (not recorded which).

The sample holds a few counts of this clonotype. The chain combines TRBV20-1 with TRBJ2-5; D is ambiguous. V was clipped by 0 bases and J by 1 base, with 15 bases between them. The CDR3 has 16 amino acids. Germline-derived CDR1 and CDR2 are DFQATT and SNEGSKA (reference sequence). The CDR3 here is CSARDQRSKRQETQYF. For the CDR3, the DNA is TGCAGTGCTAGAGATCAAAGGTCAAAACGCCAAGAGACCCAGTACTTC.

This clonotype was detected only a few times. The V call is TRBV5-6, the J call TRBJ1-5; tentatively, D is TRBD1 (6 bases). The V gene lost 2 bases and the J gene lost 4 bases, with 10 bases spanning the gap. CDR1 SGHDT and CDR2 YYEEEE come from the germline V gene. CDR3 length: 14 amino acids. CDR3: CASSFGQPNQPQHF. The DNA for the CDR3 is TGTGCCAGCAGCTTCGGACAGCCGAATCAGCCCCAGCATTTT.